This T cell receptor beta chain comes out of a study of vaccination effects on CD4 cells after COVID-19. Profiled with immunoSEQ multiplex PCR; TCRdb holds only in-frame clones, not every one. The profile shows 45,000 to 65,000 clones, approximately 79% of them singletons. Prior to sequencing, the ViraFEST assay stimulated PBMC with viral peptide pools, which expanded the antigen-specific CD4+ T cells. It was after nine to ten days of culture that CD4+ T cells were isolated. On this clone: The antigen is undetermined.

The CDR3 totals 12 residues. V shed 4 bases and J shed 2 bases, with 7 bases lying between them. Germline CDR1 SGHRS, CDR2 YFSETQ. This TCR was sampled from a human donor who received a COVID-19 vaccine. The rearrangement links TRBV5-1 to TRBJ2-7; D unclear. The sample here was CD4+ T cells from PBMCs cultured with HCoV-229E spike peptides, taken before COVID-19 vaccination. The CDR3 sequence: CASSPRPYEQYV. DNA of the CDR3: TGCGCCAGCAGCCCCCGTCCCTACGAGCAGTACGTC.